The rows below give T cell receptor beta chains drawn from one sample of a study of T cell responses to AZD1222 COVID-19 vaccine. Sequencing used immunoSEQ multiplex PCR; TCRdb keeps in-frame clones, though not all of them. In the table there are roughly 130,000 clones, around 84% of which are singletons. The sample in question was peripheral blood, obtained on day 0 of AZD1222 vaccination. Receptor source: an adult in good health. The CDR3 runs from the conserved cysteine through the conserved F or W. The D gene is left open where the match is weak. Clone size is shown for a subset of rows, as once, few, many or a class of expanded clone.

v_call: TRBV9; cdr3_length: 16; clone_size: once; d_call: TRBD2; j_call: TRBJ2-5; cdr3_aa: CASSVGTSGGQETQYF; cdr3_nt: TGTGCCAGCAGCGTAGGTACTAGCGGGGGTCAAGAGACCCAGTACTTC
v_call: TRBV24-1; cdr3_length: 15; clone_size: .; d_call: .; j_call: TRBJ1-2; cdr3_aa: CATSDAEGANYGYTF; cdr3_nt: TGTGCCACCAGTGATGCGGAAGGGGCTAACTATGGCTACACCTTC
v_call: TRBV7-9; cdr3_length: 14; clone_size: .; d_call: TRBD1; j_call: TRBJ2-7; cdr3_aa: CASSLDRGSYEQYF; cdr3_nt: TGTGCCAGCAGCTTAGACAGGGGCTCCTACGAGCAGTACTTC
v_call: TRBV7-8; cdr3_length: 14; clone_size: few; d_call: .; j_call: TRBJ2-1; cdr3_aa: CASSPIVTSNEQFF; cdr3_nt: TGTGCCAGCAGCCCAATAGTCACCTCCAATGAGCAGTTCTTC
v_call: TRBV6-6; cdr3_length: 19; clone_size: .; d_call: TRBD2; j_call: TRBJ2-3; cdr3_aa: CASSLGPSGSLRNTDTQYF; cdr3_nt: TGTGCCAGCAGCTTAGGACCCAGCGGGAGTTTACGGAACACAGATACGCAGTATTTT
v_call: TRBV19; cdr3_length: 13; clone_size: .; d_call: .; j_call: TRBJ1-6; cdr3_aa: CASTPGGNSPLHF; cdr3_nt: TGTGCCAGTACCCCCGGGGGGAATTCACCCCTCCACTTT
v_call: TRBV18; cdr3_length: 17; clone_size: .; d_call: TRBD1; j_call: TRBJ1-5; cdr3_aa: CASSESSGTANNQPQHF; cdr3_nt: TGTGCCAGCTCCGAATCAAGCGGGACAGCGAACAATCAGCCCCAGCATTTT
v_call: TRBV5-1; cdr3_length: 15; clone_size: once; d_call: TRBD2; j_call: TRBJ2-1; cdr3_aa: CASSLSGTSGNEQFF; cdr3_nt: TGCGCCAGCAGCTTGTCCGGGACTAGTGGCAATGAGCAGTTCTTC
v_call: TRBV27; cdr3_length: 13; clone_size: .; d_call: .; j_call: TRBJ1-5; cdr3_aa: CASSLSWDQPQHF; cdr3_nt: TGTGCCAGCAGTTTATCGTGGGATCAGCCCCAGCATTTT
v_call: TRBV29-1; cdr3_length: 12; clone_size: .; d_call: .; j_call: TRBJ1-2; cdr3_aa: CSVQAENYGYTF; cdr3_nt: TGCAGCGTTCAGGCAGAGAACTATGGCTACACCTTC
v_call: TRBV4-1; cdr3_length: 20; clone_size: .; d_call: TRBD2; j_call: TRBJ2-2; cdr3_aa: CASSAHAGLAGGLNTGELFF; cdr3_nt: TGCGCCAGCAGCGCACATGCGGGACTAGCGGGGGGGCTTAACACCGGGGAGCTGTTTTTT
v_call: TRBV6-5; cdr3_length: 14; clone_size: .; d_call: .; j_call: TRBJ1-1; cdr3_aa: CASMNGGVGTEAFF; cdr3_nt: TGTGCCAGCATGAATGGAGGGGTTGGCACTGAAGCTTTCTTT
v_call: TRBV9; cdr3_length: 12; clone_size: .; d_call: .; j_call: TRBJ2-3; cdr3_aa: CASSVGTDTQYF; cdr3_nt: TGTGCCAGCAGCGTAGGGACGGATACGCAGTATTTT
v_call: TRBV27; cdr3_length: 14; clone_size: .; d_call: .; j_call: TRBJ2-7; cdr3_aa: CASSGRSRAYEQYF; cdr3_nt: TGTGCCAGCAGTGGTCGGTCCAGGGCCTACGAGCAGTACTTC
v_call: TRBV5-4; cdr3_length: 15; clone_size: .; d_call: TRBD1; j_call: TRBJ1-2; cdr3_aa: CASSSGQRANYGYTF; cdr3_nt: TGTGCCAGCAGCTCGGGACAGCGGGCTAACTATGGCTACACCTTC
v_call: TRBV7-9; cdr3_length: 15; clone_size: .; d_call: .; j_call: TRBJ1-1; cdr3_aa: CASSYLYDGQTEAFF; cdr3_nt: TGTGCCAGCAGCTACCTTTACGACGGTCAGACTGAAGCTTTCTTT
v_call: TRBV27; cdr3_length: 12; clone_size: few; d_call: TRBD2; j_call: TRBJ2-7; cdr3_aa: CASSPGGWEQYF; cdr3_nt: TGTGCCAGCAGTCCGGGGGGGTGGGAGCAGTACTTC
v_call: TRBV7-2; cdr3_length: 13; clone_size: .; d_call: .; j_call: TRBJ1-5; cdr3_aa: CASSLADNQPQHF; cdr3_nt: TGTGCCAGCAGCTTAGCCGACAATCAGCCCCAGCATTTT
v_call: TRBV2; cdr3_length: 14; clone_size: .; d_call: .; j_call: TRBJ1-5; cdr3_aa: CASKILGGNQPQHF; cdr3_nt: TGTGCCAGCAAAATTTTGGGGGGCAATCAGCCCCAGCATTTT
v_call: TRBV6-5; cdr3_length: 15; clone_size: .; d_call: TRBD1; j_call: TRBJ1-5; cdr3_aa: CASSSNRGAGQPQHF; cdr3_nt: TGTGCCAGCAGTTCTAACAGGGGTGCGGGTCAGCCCCAGCATTTT
v_call: TRBV4-3; cdr3_length: 15; clone_size: .; d_call: .; j_call: TRBJ1-5; cdr3_aa: CASSQDLASNQPQHF; cdr3_nt: TGCGCCAGCAGCCAAGATTTGGCTTCCAATCAGCCCCAGCATTTT
v_call: TRBV13; cdr3_length: 16; clone_size: .; d_call: TRBD1; j_call: TRBJ2-5; cdr3_aa: CASSVSGQGARETQYF; cdr3_nt: TGTGCCAGCAGCGTATCTGGACAGGGGGCGCGAGAGACCCAGTACTTC
v_call: TRBV27; cdr3_length: 15; clone_size: .; d_call: .; j_call: TRBJ2-7; cdr3_aa: CASSLSGDSYYEQYF; cdr3_nt: TGTGCCAGCAGTTTATCTGGGGACTCATACTACGAGCAGTACTTC
v_call: TRBV6-5; cdr3_length: 15; clone_size: .; d_call: TRBD1; j_call: TRBJ1-2; cdr3_aa: CASSSQGGSGYGYTF; cdr3_nt: TGTGCCAGCAGTTCCCAGGGGGGCTCTGGCTATGGCTACACCTTC
v_call: TRBV7-2; cdr3_length: 15; clone_size: .; d_call: .; j_call: TRBJ1-1; cdr3_aa: CASSSTGPLNTEAFF; cdr3_nt: TGTGCCAGCAGCTCAACGGGACCGCTGAACACTGAAGCTTTCTTT
v_call: TRBV5-1; cdr3_length: 14; clone_size: .; d_call: TRBD1; j_call: TRBJ1-3; cdr3_aa: CASSSGQGGNTIYF; cdr3_nt: TGCGCCAGCAGCTCGGGACAGGGTGGAAACACCATATATTTT
v_call: TRBV7-8; cdr3_length: 14; clone_size: .; d_call: .; j_call: TRBJ2-5; cdr3_aa: CASSLTSRQETQYF; cdr3_nt: TGTGCCAGCAGCTTAACGTCGAGACAAGAGACCCAGTACTTC
v_call: TRBV24-1; cdr3_length: 13; clone_size: .; d_call: .; j_call: TRBJ2-4; cdr3_aa: CAIQDKAKNIQYF; cdr3_nt: TGTGCCATACAAGACAAAGCCAAAAACATTCAGTACTTC
v_call: TRBV13; cdr3_length: 14; clone_size: .; d_call: .; j_call: TRBJ2-7; cdr3_aa: CASSLGFGFGEQYF; cdr3_nt: TGTGCCAGCAGCTTGGGTTTTGGGTTCGGCGAGCAGTACTTC
v_call: TRBV3-1/TRBV3-2; cdr3_length: 14; clone_size: .; d_call: .; j_call: TRBJ2-2; cdr3_aa: CASSQEGATGELFF; cdr3_nt: TGTGCCAGCAGCCAAGAAGGCGCGACCGGGGAGCTGTTTTTT
v_call: TRBV28; cdr3_length: 18; clone_size: .; d_call: .; j_call: TRBJ1-4; cdr3_aa: CASSFLQGYHLRDEKLFF; cdr3_nt: TGTGCCAGCAGTTTCCTTCAGGGATATCACCTCAGAGATGAAAAACTGTTTTTT
v_call: TRBV4-2; cdr3_length: 14; clone_size: .; d_call: .; j_call: TRBJ2-1; cdr3_aa: CASSPHLASNEQFF; cdr3_nt: TGTGCCAGCAGCCCCCACCTAGCGAGCAATGAGCAGTTCTTC
v_call: TRBV6-6; cdr3_length: 17; clone_size: .; d_call: TRBD1; j_call: TRBJ1-4; cdr3_aa: CASSQPGQGFFDEKLFF; cdr3_nt: TGTGCCAGCAGTCAACCGGGACAGGGTTTTTTCGACGAAAAACTGTTTTTT
v_call: TRBV13; cdr3_length: 12; clone_size: .; d_call: .; j_call: TRBJ1-1; cdr3_aa: CATTNGATEAFF; cdr3_nt: TGTGCCACCACAAACGGGGCTACTGAAGCTTTCTTT
v_call: TRBV19; cdr3_length: 15; clone_size: .; d_call: .; j_call: TRBJ1-4; cdr3_aa: CASSIMGRTNEKLFF; cdr3_nt: TGTGCCAGTAGTATAATGGGACGGACTAATGAAAAACTGTTTTTT
v_call: TRBV28; cdr3_length: 14; clone_size: .; d_call: .; j_call: TRBJ2-2; cdr3_aa: CASRAGTYTGELFF; cdr3_nt: TGTGCCAGCAGGGCGGGCACCTACACCGGGGAGCTGTTTTTT
v_call: TRBV10-2; cdr3_length: 13; clone_size: .; d_call: TRBD1; j_call: TRBJ1-4; cdr3_aa: CASGTGGREKLFF; cdr3_nt: TGCGCCAGCGGGACAGGGGGACGTGAAAAACTGTTTTTT
v_call: TRBV6-5; cdr3_length: 14; clone_size: .; d_call: TRBD1; j_call: TRBJ2-7; cdr3_aa: CASKYQTGGYEQYF; cdr3_nt: TGTGCCAGCAAGTATCAGACAGGGGGCTACGAGCAGTACTTC
v_call: TRBV10-3; cdr3_length: 13; clone_size: .; d_call: TRBD2; j_call: TRBJ2-5; cdr3_aa: CAIRGQRGETQYF; cdr3_nt: TGTGCCATCAGAGGACAGCGGGGGGAGACCCAGTACTTC
v_call: TRBV11-3; cdr3_length: 15; clone_size: .; d_call: TRBD2; j_call: TRBJ2-5; cdr3_aa: CASSPGLAPQETQYF; cdr3_nt: TGTGCCAGCAGCCCTGGACTAGCACCCCAAGAGACCCAGTACTTC
v_call: TRBV7-3; cdr3_length: 17; clone_size: .; d_call: TRBD1; j_call: TRBJ2-6; cdr3_aa: CASRPAGGTAGANVLTF; cdr3_nt: TGTGCCAGCAGGCCCGCAGGGGGCACTGCTGGGGCCAACGTCCTGACTTTC
v_call: TRBV28; cdr3_length: 16; clone_size: .; d_call: .; j_call: TRBJ1-4; cdr3_aa: CASSAWPRGKEEKLFF; cdr3_nt: TGTGCCAGCAGCGCCTGGCCGCGGGGGAAAGAAGAAAAACTGTTTTTT
v_call: TRBV11-2; cdr3_length: 16; clone_size: .; d_call: .; j_call: TRBJ2-7; cdr3_aa: CASRSFARQRTYEQYF; cdr3_nt: TGTGCCAGCAGATCCTTTGCCCGACAAAGAACCTACGAGCAGTACTTC
v_call: TRBV7-3; cdr3_length: 14; clone_size: .; d_call: .; j_call: TRBJ2-2; cdr3_aa: CASSSLGSAGELFF; cdr3_nt: TGTGCCAGCAGCTCCCTGGGGTCGGCCGGGGAGCTGTTTTTT
v_call: TRBV7-3; cdr3_length: 15; clone_size: .; d_call: TRBD2; j_call: TRBJ2-3; cdr3_aa: CASSQTSGSTDTQYF; cdr3_nt: TGTGCCAGCAGCCAGACTAGCGGAAGCACAGATACGCAGTATTTT
v_call: TRBV7-8; cdr3_length: 14; clone_size: once; d_call: TRBD1; j_call: TRBJ2-7; cdr3_aa: CASSPTGTAYEQYF; cdr3_nt: TGTGCCAGCAGCCCGACCGGGACAGCATACGAGCAGTACTTC
v_call: TRBV11-2; cdr3_length: 16; clone_size: once; d_call: .; j_call: TRBJ2-5; cdr3_aa: CASSFPSRLGGRTQYF; cdr3_nt: TGTGCCAGCAGCTTCCCGTCCCGGCTAGGGGGGCGGACCCAGTACTTC
v_call: TRBV18; cdr3_length: 14; clone_size: .; d_call: .; j_call: TRBJ2-1; cdr3_aa: CASSTTRTTNEQFF; cdr3_nt: TGTGCCAGCTCAACTACCCGGACGACCAATGAGCAGTTCTTC
v_call: TRBV12-3/TRBV12-4; cdr3_length: 13; clone_size: .; d_call: .; j_call: TRBJ2-5; cdr3_aa: CASSQTPTGSQYF; cdr3_nt: TGTGCCAGCAGCCAGACACCGACAGGTTCCCAGTACTTC
v_call: TRBV6-5; cdr3_length: 15; clone_size: once; d_call: TRBD2; j_call: TRBJ2-7; cdr3_aa: CASNRLAGDVYEQYF; cdr3_nt: TGTGCCAGCAACCGTCTAGCGGGAGACGTATACGAGCAGTACTTC
v_call: TRBV5-6; cdr3_length: 13; clone_size: once; d_call: .; j_call: TRBJ2-1; cdr3_aa: CASSLVGHNEQFF; cdr3_nt: TGTGCCAGCAGCTTGGTAGGGCACAATGAGCAGTTCTTC
v_call: TRBV5-1; cdr3_length: 16; clone_size: once; d_call: .; j_call: TRBJ2-1; cdr3_aa: CASGPGTRTSYNEQFF; cdr3_nt: TGCGCCAGCGGGCCTGGAACTAGGACCTCCTACAATGAGCAGTTCTTC
v_call: TRBV20-1; cdr3_length: 11; clone_size: .; d_call: .; j_call: TRBJ1-2; cdr3_aa: CSAAGGYGYTF; cdr3_nt: TGCAGTGCCGCGGGGGGCTATGGCTACACCTTC
v_call: TRBV19; cdr3_length: 12; clone_size: .; d_call: .; j_call: TRBJ1-6; cdr3_aa: CASSLDNSPLHF; cdr3_nt: TGTGCCAGTAGCCTTGACAATTCACCCCTCCACTTT